This paragraph reports one TCR beta chain. Its antigen remains unidentified. Per the germline V gene, CDR1 is MNHEY and CDR2 is SMNVEV (reference sequence). Trimming took 7 bases from V and 7 from J; bases not matched to a gene: 17. CDR3 length equals 17 residues. The data derive from a study of OX40 agonist ivuxolimab in advanced cancers. Study as a whole: Prior therapy, whether anti-PD-1, anti-PD-L1 or anti-CTLA-4, was allowed, and more than 35% had some.

Study findings and constraints: Among T cells, CD8+ cells averaged more expanded clones than CD4+ cells.

The method was immunoSEQ multiplex PCR; TCRdb's version includes in-frame clones alone and lacks a portion of them. The sample consists of more than 9,000 clones, just under 75% of them appearing once. The chain recombines TRBV27 with TRBJ2-1, with 9 bases that match TRBD2. This receptor was identified in an adult with an advanced solid tumor such as melanoma, head and neck, liver or kidney cancer. Material: CD4+ or CD8+ T cells sorted from blood, obtained in a trial of the OX40 agonist ivuxolimab. The CDR3 here is CASTGTSSSGVQNEQFF. CDR3 sequence (DNA): TGTGCCAGCACCGGGACTAGCTCGAGTGGGGTACAAAATGAGCAGTTCTTC.